A single sample is the source of the 7 T cell receptor beta chains below, sequenced in a study of control samples from healthy donors and cancer patients. The repertoire was sequenced with immunoSEQ multiplex PCR; TCRdb's copy has only in-frame clones and lacks some. The table has about 140,000 clones, around 90% seen once; the top ten hold over 9%. The sample taken for sequencing was blood. The receptor source for this set is a man aged 25 to 45 in good health.

V gene TRBV19 combines with J gene TRBJ1-1; D not resolved. Trimming shortened V by 6 bases and J by 0 bases, and 8 bases separated the two germline ends. Germline V gives CDR1 LNHDA, CDR2 SQIVND (reference sequence). This CDR3 comprises 13 residues. CDR3: CASRSAMNTEAFF. CDR3 DNA sequence: TGTGCCAGTAGGTCAGCTATGAACACTGAAGCTTTCTTT. Variable domain in full (rest from reference TRBV19 and TRBJ1-1): DGGITQSPKYLFRKEGQNVTLSCEQNLNHDAMYWYRQDPGQGLRLIYYSQIVNDFQKGDIAEGYSVSREKKESFPLTVTSAQKNPTAFYLCASRSAMNTEAFFGQGTRLTVV.

The chain employs TRBV28 and TRBJ2-7; 11 nucleotides align to TRBD2. V lost 5 bases to trimming and J lost 6 bases; unmatched junction nucleotides: 6. CDR3 length equals 14 residues. Germline CDR1 MDHEN, CDR2 SYDVKM. The CDR3 here is CASSVIAGGAEQYF. The CDR3 DNA is TGTGCCAGCAGTGTTATAGCGGGAGGGGCCGAGCAGTACTTC.

The CDR3 loop is CASSPGLAGDQETQYF. CDR3 bases: TGTGCCAGCAGTCCTGGACTAGCGGGAGACCAAGAGACCCAGTACTTC. This sequence joins TRBV2 and TRBJ2-5, with 13 bases aligning to TRBD2. The junction had 3 bases not matched to a gene; V was cut back by 5 bases and J by 0 bases. Germline values: CDR1 SNHLY, CDR2 FYNNEI. CDR3 length equals 16 residues.

Only a few counts were recorded for this clone. The J gene is TRBJ2-1, the V gene TRBV13, with D perhaps TRBD2 (6 bases). CDR1 is PRHDT, CDR2 FYEKMQ, per germline (reference sequence). The CDR3 is 18 residues long. Trimming stripped 4 bases from V and 0 bases from J, with 19 bases between. The CDR3 DNA follows: TGTGCCAGCAGCTCCCCCGTGGGGCGGGGCAGCTCCTACAATGAGCAGTTCTTC. Amino acid sequence: CASSSPVGRGSSYNEQFF.

V and J are TRBV5-8 and TRBJ1-1; D is perhaps TRBD1 (5 bases). The germline V gene encodes CDR1 SGHTS and CDR2 YDEGEE. V lost 0 bases, J lost 0 bases, and 12 bases lay in between. The CDR3 is 16 amino acids. CDR3 loop: CASSLGQLLMNTEAFF. As DNA, the CDR3 is TGTGCCAGCAGCTTGGGACAGCTACTCATGAACACTGAAGCTTTCTTT.

V gene TRBV4-1 combines with J gene TRBJ1-1, with D unclear. The CDR3 spans 14 residues. The germline V gene encodes CDR1 MGHRA and CDR2 YSYEKL. V lost 4 bases and J lost 0, with 9 bases in between. CDR3 sequence reads: CASSRGVMNTEAFF. The CDR3 bases are TGCGCCAGCAGCCGAGGAGTGATGAACACTGAAGCTTTCTTT.

The chain combines TRBV19 with TRBJ1-4; D unclear. Germline V gene sequence: CDR1 LNHDA, CDR2 SQIVND (reference sequence). V lost 6 bases and J lost 7, with 15 bases in between. The CDR3 length is 14 residues. The CDR3: CASSLQWDREKLFF. The CDR3 nucleotides read TGTGCCAGTAGCCTACAATGGGATCGTGAAAAACTGTTTTTT.